The clone carrying this T cell receptor beta chain has a handful of counts. Its specificity is unknown. The data are from a study of liver allograft versus peripheral blood T cells. Study background: Repertoires of T cell receptors in transplanted livers were compared with recipients' peripheral blood repertoires. Study conclusions and caveats: Differences were reported between the T cell receptor repertoires inside liver allografts and those that were detected in peripheral blood.

TCRdb reprocessed the reads with MiXCR, giving one entry per CDR3 protein. The repertoire holds about 6,500 distinct CDR3 sequences, with around 18% as singletons. Trimming shortened V by 7 bases and J by 0 bases, and 14 bases separated the two germline ends. The CDR3 length is 15 residues. Germline lookup yields CDR1 SEHNR and CDR2 FQNEAQ (reference sequence). This clonotype was sampled from a human patient who had a liver transplant. Some of the T cells may derive from the graft donor. This rearrangement joins TRBV7-9 to TRBJ2-3; D might be TRBD1 (5 bases). CDR3 amino acids: CASTPRGISTDTQYF. The DNA of the CDR3 is TGTGCCAGCACCCCAAGGGGTATTAGCACAGATACGCAGTATTTT.